Each of the 21 T cell receptor beta chains below was sequenced from the same sample in a study of identical twins listed by TCRdb under 2016. Libraries were prepared through 5' RACE. The reads were generated on an Illumina HiSeq 2000. The public reads were reanalyzed by TCRdb: fastp trimming at Q25, MiXCR alignment, in-frame beta chains only. A single entry per CDR3 protein holds the most common genes and DNA from its merged rows. The table for this sample lists 510,000 or so distinct CDR3 sequences; around 15% of them were counted only once. Jointly, the top ten make up around 0.48% of the sample. This sample was shared with a second study, whose subject was yellow fever vaccine responses in identical twins.

The sample comprised CD4+ T cells sorted from blood. All receptors derive from a woman in her late teens or twenties in good health.

The count of this clonotype is one. The chain links TRBV12-3 or TRBV12-4 to TRBJ2-7; D perhaps matches TRBD1 (5 bases). The CDR3 totals 14 residues. V lost 6 bases to trimming and J lost 6 bases, with 18 bases between them. The CDR3 nucleotides are TGTGCCAGCAGCCTAGGTGGGGCAGGCGGCGAGCAGTACGTC. Amino acids: CASSLGGAGGEQYV.

The chain carries TRBV2 and TRBJ2-6; no definite D call. V lost 8 bases to trimming and J lost 2 bases, with 16 bases between them. Germline CDR1 is SNHLY and CDR2 is FYNNEI. The CDR3 has 16 amino acids. CDR3 nucleotides: TGTGCCAGCCAGGCGGAGCTCGCTCCTGGGGCCAACGTCCTGACTTTC. Protein: CASQAELAPGANVLTF.

V and J are TRBV6-6 and TRBJ1-1; D is possibly TRBD1 (6 bases). The V end lost 5 bases, the J end lost 12 bases, and 16 bases lay between the germline ends. Looked up from germline, CDR1 is MNHNY and CDR2 is SVGAGI (reference sequence). This CDR3 has 12 residues. The CDR3 region has the DNA TGTGCCAGCAGTCGACAGGAACGAGCGCCTTTCTTT. Translated, it gives CASSRQERAPFF.

This chain joins TRBV19 and TRBJ1-1; D ambiguous. V was clipped by 4 bases and J by 6 bases, with 3 bases between them. The CDR3 sequence is 10 residues long. In germline, CDR1 is LNHDA, CDR2 SQIVND (reference sequence). CDR3 coding DNA: TGTGCCAGTAGTAACTCTGAAGCTTTCTTT. This sequence encodes CASSNSEAFF.

A few counts support this clonotype. J is TRBJ2-2 and V is TRBV5-1; no firm D call. This CDR3 comprises 15 residues. Germline V gives CDR1 SGHRS, CDR2 YFSETQ. V was shortened by 0 bases and J by 2 bases, with 8 bases between the two germline ends. CDR3 residues: CASSLGEINTGELFF. The CDR3 coding sequence is TGCGCCAGCAGCTTGGGAGAGATAAACACCGGGGAGCTGTTTTTT. Looking up the rest from reference TRBV5-1 and TRBJ2-2 gives the full variable domain: KAGVTQTPRYLIKTRGQQVTLSCSPISGHRSVSWYQQTPGQGLQFLFEYFSETQRNKGNFPGRFSGRQFSNSRSEMNVSTLELGDSALYLCASSLGEINTGELFFGEGSRLTVL.

The rearrangement joins TRBV9 to TRBJ2-3; TRBD2 matches at 10 bases. The germline CDR1 and CDR2 sequences are SGDLS and YYNGEE. CDR3 size: 16 residues. With V trimmed by 0 bases and J by 9 bases, 10 bases remained unmatched. The CDR3 DNA is TGTGCCAGCAGCGTAGTCGGTAGCGGGAGGTGGGACACGCAGTATTTT. Its translation is CASSVVGSGRWDTQYF. Full variable domain (remainder filled in from reference TRBV9 and TRBJ2-3): DSGVTQTPKHLITATGQRVTLRCSPRSGDLSVYWYQQSLDQGLQFLIQYYNGEERAKGNILERFSAQQFPDLHSELNLSSLELGDSALYFCASSVVGSGRWDTQYFGPGTRLTVL.

This clonotype occurred many times. The chain couples TRBV29-1 to TRBJ1-1; D is possibly TRBD1 (6 bases). Germline V gene lookup returns CDR1 SQVTM and CDR2 ANQGSEA. The CDR3 extends over 15 amino acids. Trimming took 4 bases from V and 4 from J, leaving 19 bases between them. CDR3 in DNA: TGCAGCGTTGCTGGGGGGGGGCGCGGTAGCACTGAAGCTTTCTTT. The encoded protein is CSVAGGGRGSTEAFF. Combining the CDR3 with reference TRBV29-1 and TRBJ1-1 gives the whole variable domain SAVISQKPSRDICQRGTSLTIQCQVDSQVTMMFWYRQQPGQSLTLIATANQGSEATYESGFVIDKFPISRPNLTFSTLTVSNMSPEDSSIYLCSVAGGGRGSTEAFFGQGTRLTVV.

This clonotype was seen repeatedly, ten times or more. This chain connects TRBV7-9 to TRBJ2-1; weak D call: TRBD2 (5 bases). Deletions cut 5 bases from V and 3 bases from J, with 11 bases between. The V gene's germline CDR1 is SEHNR and CDR2 FQNEAQ (reference sequence). This CDR3 comprises 14 residues. The CDR3: CASSLSGIYNEQFF. The CDR3 nucleotides are TGTGCCAGCAGCCTATCGGGGATCTACAATGAGCAGTTCTTC.

This clonotype was found a few times. This chain uses TRBV27 with TRBJ2-7, with 12 bases identical to TRBD1. The CDR3 loop spans 16 amino acids. The V gene's germline CDR1 is MNHEY and CDR2 SMNVEV (reference sequence). After removal of 5 bases from V and 5 bases from J, the junction contained 10 bases not matched to a gene. This chain's CDR3 is CASSRVGTGGFHEQYV. As DNA, the CDR3 is TGTGCCAGCAGTCGCGTCGGGACAGGGGGCTTCCACGAGCAGTACGTC.

This clonotype was detected a few times. V is TRBV13 and J is TRBJ2-1; 8 bases are shared with TRBD2. Per germline, CDR1 PRHDT and CDR2 FYEKMQ (reference sequence). This CDR3 region has 17 residues. The J segment lost 2 bases and the V segment lost 1 base, leaving 7 bases of the junction unmatched. The CDR3 nucleotides are TGTGCCAGCAGCTTAGAGGTTAGCGGGACTACCTACAATGAGCAGTTCTTC. This gives the protein CASSLEVSGTTYNEQFF.

This clonotype was recorded many times. The chain uses TRBV4-1 and TRBJ1-3; D ambiguous. Germline V lookup: CDR1 MGHRA, CDR2 YSYEKL. This CDR3 region has 14 residues. V lost 2 bases, J lost 4 bases, and 9 bases lay in between. The CDR3, as DNA: TGCGCCAGCAGCCAACCTACGGCAGGAAACACCATATATTTT. This sequence encodes CASSQPTAGNTIYF.

V gene TRBV29-1 combines with J gene TRBJ1-2; perhaps TRBD1 as D (5 bases). Germline assignment: CDR1 SQVTM and CDR2 ANQGSEA. The CDR3 runs 13 residues. V was trimmed by 3 bases and J by 6 bases, leaving 14 bases between them. DNA for the CDR3: TGCAGCGTTGATAGGGGCCATTACGATGGCTACACCTTC. Translation gives CSVDRGHYDGYTF.

The sample holds a few counts of this clonotype. This chain links TRBV7-9 with TRBJ1-4; D unclear. This CDR3 comprises 15 residues. The germline CDR1 and CDR2 sequences are SEHNR and FQNEAQ (reference sequence). The V and J ends lost 1 base and 0 bases respectively, with 6 bases between them. CDR3 DNA sequence: TGTGCCAGCAGCTTAGGGTCCACAACTAATGAAAAACTGTTTTTT. It codes for CASSLGSTTNEKLFF. The full variable domain, in which reference TRBV7-9 and TRBJ1-4 provide the parts outside the CDR3, is DTGVSQNPRHKITKRGQNVTFRCDPISEHNRLYWYRQTLGQGPEFLTYFQNEAQLEKSRLLSDRFSAERPKGSFSTLEIQRTEQGDSAMYLCASSLGSTTNEKLFFGSGTQLSVL.

This rearrangement joins TRBV11-1 to TRBJ2-7; TRBD2 matches 13 bases. The CDR3 runs to 21 residues. The junction had 24 bases not matched to a gene; V was cut back by 6 bases and J by 4 bases. CDR1 is SGHAT and CDR2 is FQDESV in the germline V gene (reference sequence). CDR3: CASSSGLAGVQQNLIFYEQYF. CDR3 in DNA: TGTGCCAGCAGTTCCGGACTAGCGGGAGTTCAGCAGAATCTGATCTTTTACGAGCAGTACTTC. The entire variable domain, with the rest obtained from reference TRBV11-1 and TRBJ2-7, is as follows: EAEVAQSPRYKITEKSQAVAFWCDPISGHATLYWYRQILGQGPELLVQFQDESVVDDSQLPKDRFSAERLKGVDSTLKIQPAELGDSAMYLCASSSGLAGVQQNLIFYEQYFGPGTRLTVT.

This clonotype has ten or more counts. The gene calls are TRBV12-3 or TRBV12-4 and TRBJ1-2; no firm D call. V gave up 1 base and J gave up 4 bases, with 10 bases separating them. The CDR3 is made up of 14 amino acids. The CDR3 protein is CASSLDEGVYGYTF. The CDR3 DNA reads as TGTGCCAGCAGTTTAGATGAGGGCGTCTATGGCTACACCTTC.

This clonotype was detected a few times. This rearrangement joins TRBV20-1 to TRBJ2-5; no clear D. CDR1 is DFQATT and CDR2 is SNEGSKA in the germline V gene (reference sequence). V lost 1 base and J lost 4, with 7 bases in between. This CDR3 spans 12 amino acids. The CDR3 DNA is TGCAGTGCTAGAGCGTTGGGAGAGACCCAGTACTTC. It codes for CSARALGETQYF.

This clonotype was observed at least ten times. The chain is built from TRBV3-1 and TRBJ2-2; D unclear. CDR3 length equals 12 residues. V dropped 4 bases and J dropped 7 bases, with 7 bases sitting between them. The germline V gene encodes CDR1 LGHDT and CDR2 YNNKEL (reference sequence). The CDR3 loop is CASSRRYGELFF. Written as DNA, the CDR3 is TGTGCCAGCAGCCGGAGATACGGGGAGCTGTTTTTT.

The rearrangement links TRBV2 to TRBJ1-3, with D possibly being TRBD1 (5 bases). The V end was cut by 4 bases, the J end by 4 bases, with 8 bases between. The CDR3 is made up of 13 amino acids. From germline, CDR1 is SNHLY and CDR2 FYNNEI. CDR3 residues: CASSVGPGNTIYF. The CDR3 DNA sequence: TGTGCCAGCAGTGTGGGGCCGGGAAACACCATATATTTT.

The rearrangement uses TRBV5-1 and TRBJ1-6; a possible D gene is TRBD1 (5 bases). Trimming left V 1 base short and J 7 bases short, with 9 bases between. This CDR3 is built from 14 residues. Germline V gene sequence: CDR1 SGHRS, CDR2 YFSETQ. The CDR3 sequence: CASSLRDGNSPLHF. The CDR3 nucleotides are TGCGCCAGCAGCTTGCGGGACGGGAATTCACCCCTCCACTTT.

The chain employs TRBV12-3 or TRBV12-4 and TRBJ2-7, with D possibly TRBD1 on 6 matching bases. The CDR3 totals 14 residues. V lost 5 bases, J lost 3 bases, and 14 bases lay in between. The CDR3 reads CASSRQVESYEQYF. CDR3 DNA sequence: TGTGCCAGCAGTAGACAGGTGGAAAGCTACGAGCAGTACTTC.

This clonotype was seen only a few times. The rearrangement uses TRBV7-6 and TRBJ2-3, with D perhaps being TRBD1 or TRBD2 (5 bases each). The ends were cut back, 2 bases at V and 2 bases at J, with 14 bases in the middle. This CDR3 region has 16 residues. The germline V gene has CDR1 SGHVS and CDR2 FNYEAQ. The DNA of the CDR3 is TGTGCCAGCAGCTTAAGGGACCAGCGGACCACAGATACGCAGTATTTT. Encoded protein: CASSLRDQRTTDTQYF. The whole variable domain, filled in from reference TRBV7-6 and TRBJ2-3, reads GAGVSQSPRYKVTKRGQDVALRCDPISGHVSLYWYRQALGQGPEFLTYFNYEAQQDKSGLPNDRFSAERPEGSISTLTIQRTEQRDSAMYRCASSLRDQRTTDTQYFGPGTRLTVL.